This T cell receptor beta chain came from a study of T cells in narcolepsy. Study-wide results and caveats: Autoreactive clonotypes reportedly recurred in blood of same and different patients, not controls. HCRT-specific and TRIB2-specific autoreactive clonotypes appeared among same-patient CSF and blood CD4+ clonotypes. Autoreactive clone sequences were missing from some blood memory CD4+ repertoires.

Losses at the gene ends were 5 bases for V and 5 bases for J; bases not matched to a gene: 13. In germline, CDR1 is SGHVS, CDR2 FNYEAQ. CDR3 size: 16 residues. Sequenced by immunoSEQ multiplex PCR; TCRdb stores in-frame clones only, minus some. The sample includes some 34,000 clones, 90% seen only once; the top ten take around 1.2%. Of note for this clone: Its antigen is undetermined.

Input material: CD45RA- memory CD4+ T cells from PBMCs. V usage is TRBV7-6 and J usage is TRBJ2-5; 8 bases are a match to TRBD1. The clonotype comes from a human donor with narcolepsy. Here the CDR3 reads CASSRSRGPGYETQYF. The CDR3 region has the DNA TGTGCCAGCAGCCGCTCCAGGGGGCCGGGTTATGAGACCCAGTACTTC.